This T cell receptor beta chain was retrieved from a study of T-cell reconstitution after alpha-beta-depleted transplantation in children. Regarding the study as a whole: At the one-year point after transplant, T-cell counts and TCRbeta diversity were found to come mostly from T cells that had been newly produced.

After removal of 1 base from V and 9 bases from J, the junction contained 15 bases not matched to a gene. This CDR3 region has 16 residues. Germline assignment: CDR1 SGHTA and CDR2 FQGNSA. Unique molecular identifiers were incorporated during preparation of the TCRbeta library. TCRdb processed the PCR reads anew with MiXCR; each CDR3 protein has one entry. Of fewer than 700,000 distinct CDR3 sequences listed, about an eighth were seen once; the top ten hold 2% to 2.5%. This clonotype was seen many times. Its antigen is undetermined. Specimen: PBMCs, mostly from graft donor cells, collected 360 days after TCRalphabeta/CD19-depleted stem cell transplant. The gene calls are TRBV7-2 and TRBJ2-7; 7 bases line up with TRBD1. The TCR was taken from a male patient younger than 18 who had a stem cell transplant for acute myeloid leukemia, so the T cells may come from the graft donor. This CDR3 is CASSLVIEGAVVWQYF. The CDR3 DNA follows: TGTGCCAGCAGCTTAGTGATTGAGGGGGCCGTAGTATGGCAGTACTTC.